This note documents a single TCR beta chain sequence. The trim removed 0 bases at V and 5 bases at J, leaving 6 bases unmatched. The CDR3 totals 15 residues. The germline V gene encodes CDR1 MNHEY and CDR2 SVGAGI. The data originate from a study of blood T cell repertoires in COVID-19. Overall study: The United States, Italy and Spain provided the acute and convalescent COVID-19 samples.

Authors' analysis steps: Quantification of nucleated cells was approximated via reference gene primer amplification. Sequencing used immunoSEQ multiplex PCR; TCRdb keeps in-frame clones, though not all of them. V and J calls and clone size are given by that table; D and trimming were obtained from the DNA. Of roughly 220,000 clones listed, around nine tenths were seen once; the top ten hold roughly 14%. The cohort comprised adults aged 18 to 89 years residing in approximately 25 US areas. Researchers sorted participants into cohorts using their self-reported clinical history. J is TRBJ2-7 and V is TRBV6-5; 8 bases align to TRBD1. The TCR originated in a woman aged 50 to 60 with acute COVID-19. The sequenced material came from PBMCs or T cells enriched from blood (not recorded which). The DNA for the CDR3 is TGTGCCAGCAGTTACTCAAGGACAGGGTTAGACGAGCAGTACTTC. This encodes CASSYSRTGLDEQYF.